The TCR beta chain under discussion was sequenced for a study of blood T cells in healthy people across ages. The authors ran a second PCR of about 6 to 11 cycles using a sample-barcoded 5' primer and a J-beta primer mix. TCRdb re-called the 5' RACE reads through MiXCR, storing one row per CDR3 protein. The sample contains some 800,000 distinct CDR3 sequences, 25% of which appear only once. The CDR3 is made up of 15 amino acids. Trimming stripped 1 base from V and 2 bases from J, with 9 bases between. CDR1 and CDR2 from the germline V gene are KGHSH and LQKENI. Study-wide points: Roughly linear age-related decline in beta diversity appeared, significant by age 40.

As concerns this clonotype: Its antigen remains unknown.

A further study also used this sample, focusing on T cells of mothers and their children. In that study: For each mother, over 9.5 million TCR beta CDR3 reads were obtained, and for each child, roughly 3.2 million. Whether related or unrelated, pairs show similar shaping of TCR recombination output by thymic selection.

The sample comprised blood. The chain uses TRBV18 and TRBJ2-1; D perhaps matches TRBD1 (5 bases). The sequence was collected from a boy younger than 18 in good health. In nucleotides, the CDR3 is TGTGCCAGCTCACCACAGACAGCCACCTACAATGAGCAGTTCTTC. Translation: CASSPQTATYNEQFF.